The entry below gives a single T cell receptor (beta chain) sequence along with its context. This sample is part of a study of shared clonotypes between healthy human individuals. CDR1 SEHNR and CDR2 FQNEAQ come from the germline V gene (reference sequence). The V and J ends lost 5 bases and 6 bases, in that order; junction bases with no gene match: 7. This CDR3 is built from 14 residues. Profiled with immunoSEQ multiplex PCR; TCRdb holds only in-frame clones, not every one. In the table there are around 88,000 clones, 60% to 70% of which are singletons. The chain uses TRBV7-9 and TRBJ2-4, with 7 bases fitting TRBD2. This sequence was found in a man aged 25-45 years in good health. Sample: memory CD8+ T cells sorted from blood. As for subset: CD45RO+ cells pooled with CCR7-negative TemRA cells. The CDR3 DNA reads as TGTGCCAGCAGCCCTGGACTAGACTTAAACATTCAGTACTTC. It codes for CASSPGLDLNIQYF.